These 19 T cell receptor beta chains originate from one sample sequenced in a study of T cell repertoires in cytomegalovirus infection. No antigens are known for them. TCRdb redid the calling of the reads with MiXCR, one entry per CDR3 protein. The sample has about 900,000 distinct CDR3 sequences, roughly 30% seen once; the top ten hold around an eighth. Material: cultured CD8+ T cells from PBMCs, obtained from culture after CMV antigen stimulation. The receptors were sampled from a human donor in good health (CMV status not recorded). Some clones in this sample may be carry-over from other donors' samples.

As to this clonotype: A much larger clone lies one base from this, so it may be a read error. The CDR3 region is CAGSQEGWDPAYNEQFF. As DNA, the CDR3 is TGCGCCGGCAGCCAAGAGGGATGGGACCCAGCATACAATGAGCAGTTCTTC. The chain carries TRBV4-3 and TRBJ2-1; D is possibly TRBD1 or TRBD2 (5 bases each). This CDR3 has 17 amino acids. CDR1 and CDR2 from the germline V gene are LGHNA and YSLEER.

The chain combines TRBV19 with TRBJ1-6; D perhaps matches TRBD1 (5 bases). The V gene lost 5 bases and the J gene lost 8 bases, with 19 bases spanning the gap. The CDR3 extends over 16 amino acids. The germline V gene encodes CDR1 LNHDA and CDR2 SQIVND (reference sequence). CDR3 region: CASSDLGGAADSPLHF. The CDR3 DNA reads as TGTGCCAGTAGTGATCTGGGCGGGGCGGCCGATTCACCCCTCCACTTT. The variable domain in full, completed from reference TRBV19 and TRBJ1-6, reads DGGITQSPKYLFRKEGQNVTLSCEQNLNHDAMYWYRQDPGQGLRLIYYSQIVNDFQKGDIAEGYSVSREKKESFPLTVTSAQKNPTAFYLCASSDLGGAADSPLHFGNGTRLTVT.

The gene calls are TRBV6-5 and TRBJ1-2; maybe TRBD1 (6 bases). The CDR3 sequence is 11 residues long. Trimming removed 2 bases at V and 10 bases at J, with 8 bases between. The germline gives CDR1 MNHEY, CDR2 SVGAGI. CDR3 amino acids: CASSYGGDYTF. The CDR3 DNA is TGTGCCAGCAGTTACGGGGGCGACTACACCTTC.

The V and J genes are TRBV6-5 and TRBJ1-5, with D uncertain. The CDR3 is 13 residues long. Trimming removed 2 bases at V and 5 bases at J, with 7 bases between. The germline V gene has CDR1 MNHEY and CDR2 SVGAGI. The CDR3 DNA is TGTGCCAGCAGTTACCGCCACCATCAGCCCCAGCATTTT. Its translation is CASSYRHHQPQHF.

Ten or more counts support this clonotype. The chain recombines TRBV7-9 with TRBJ2-7, with D unresolved. With 5 bases removed from V and 7 bases from J, the gap between germline ends came to 12 bases. CDR1 and CDR2 (germline): SEHNR, FQNEAQ (reference sequence). The CDR3 is 12 residues long. The CDR3, as DNA: TGTGCCAGCAGCAACCGCTATTGGGAGCAGTACGTC. Amino acid sequence: CASSNRYWEQYV.

There are a few counts of this clonotype. The chain joins TRBV11-1 to TRBJ1-2; TRBD1 might be the D (6 bases). The V gene's germline CDR1 is SGHAT and CDR2 FQDESV (reference sequence). Trimming removed 4 bases at V and 5 bases at J, with 8 bases between. The CDR3 extends over 12 amino acids. CDR3 sequence (DNA): TGTGCCAGCAGCTCTCAGGGGTATGGCTACACCTTC. Protein sequence: CASSSQGYGYTF.

Only a few counts were recorded for this clonotype. The V and J genes are TRBV7-9 and TRBJ1-2, with D tentatively TRBD1 (6 bases). From germline, CDR1 is SEHNR and CDR2 FQNEAQ (reference sequence). Trimming left V 4 bases short and J 2 bases short, with 11 bases between. The CDR3 length is 14 residues. The CDR3 reads CASSSYRENYGYTF. DNA of the CDR3: TGTGCCAGCAGCTCCTACAGGGAGAACTATGGCTACACCTTC.

This chain uses TRBV27 with TRBJ2-1; 7 bases fit TRBD2. The CDR3 is made up of 18 amino acids. Per the germline V gene, CDR1 is MNHEY and CDR2 is SMNVEV (reference sequence). J was trimmed by 8 bases and V by 5 bases; bases with no gene match: 21. The CDR3 loop reads CASSARLFPAAGVYEQFF. The CDR3 DNA reads TGTGCCAGCAGTGCCCGACTTTTTCCCGCCGCGGGGGTTTATGAGCAGTTCTTC.

In this sample, this clonotype turned up once. The V call is TRBV5-1, the J call TRBJ1-4; D is unclear. Germline CDR1 reads SGHRS; CDR2 reads YFSETQ. The CDR3 loop spans 17 amino acids. Trimming shortened V by 2 bases and J by 1 base, and 15 bases separated the two germline ends. The CDR3 is CASSLAGASLTNEKLFF. For the CDR3, the DNA is TGCGCCAGCAGCTTAGCGGGCGCCAGCCTAACTAATGAAAAACTGTTTTTT.

V and J are TRBV20-1 and TRBJ2-1; 7 bases align to TRBD2. From germline, CDR1 is DFQATT and CDR2 SNEGSKA (reference sequence). This CDR3 is built from 16 residues. J lost 7 bases, V lost 4 bases, and 16 bases had no gene match. CDR3 nucleotides: TGCAGTGCTACGGATGGTCCGGGACCGGGGGGAAATGAGCAGTTCTTC. Its translation is CSATDGPGPGGNEQFF.

This clonotype was counted only a few times. This chain joins TRBV10-3 and TRBJ1-2; a weak D match, TRBD1 (5 bases). This CDR3 is 14 amino acids long. V was pared by 7 bases and J by 0 bases, with 12 bases between. Germline assignment: CDR1 ENHRY and CDR2 SYGVKD. The DNA of the CDR3 is TGTGCCATCAAAGACAGTTTTCCTAACTATGGCTACACCTTC. The encoded protein is CAIKDSFPNYGYTF.

This sequence joins TRBV27 and TRBJ1-5, with unresolved D. Looked up from germline, CDR1 is MNHEY and CDR2 is SMNVEV (reference sequence). CDR3 size: 13 residues. V dropped 2 bases and J dropped 6 bases, with 8 bases sitting between them. The CDR3 bases are TGTGCCAGCAGTTTAGGCAGGATTCAGCCCCAGCATTTT. This sequence encodes CASSLGRIQPQHF.

V gene TRBV2 combines with J gene TRBJ2-1; D remains ambiguous. The CDR3 extends over 11 amino acids. The V end was cut by 8 bases, the J end by 7 bases, with 9 bases between. CDR1 and CDR2 (germline): SNHLY, FYNNEI. CDR3 loop: CASPKINEQFF. The DNA for the CDR3 is TGTGCCAGCCCCAAGATTAATGAGCAGTTCTTC.

The chain is built from TRBV4-2 and TRBJ2-1; TRBD2 matches 8 bases. The CDR3 is 19 amino acids. V lost 0 bases, J lost 9 bases, and 19 bases stayed unmatched. Germline V gene data show CDR1 as LGHNA and CDR2 as YNFKEQ. CDR3 loop: CASSQELQSGTRVLGEQFF. The DNA for the CDR3 is TGTGCCAGCAGCCAAGAGCTCCAATCCGGGACTAGGGTCCTTGGTGAGCAGTTCTTC.

This clonotype was observed many times. V is TRBV7-6 and J is TRBJ2-1; 11 positions agree with TRBD2. The CDR3 runs to 16 residues. Trimming took 5 bases from V and 4 from J; bases not matched to a gene: 7. Germline lookup yields CDR1 SGHVS and CDR2 FNYEAQ. The chain's CDR3 is CASSRWTSGRYNEQFF. The CDR3 DNA reads TGTGCCAGCAGCCGCTGGACTAGCGGGCGTTACAATGAGCAGTTCTTC. Filled out from reference TRBV7-6 and TRBJ2-1, the complete variable domain reads GAGVSQSPRYKVTKRGQDVALRCDPISGHVSLYWYRQALGQGPEFLTYFNYEAQQDKSGLPNDRFSAERPEGSISTLTIQRTEQRDSAMYRCASSRWTSGRYNEQFFGPGTRLTVL.

As concerns this clonotype: Sequence at one end of the junction differs from germline and may be a read error. This chain's CDR3 is CANSVPTEGLYGYTF. CDR3 DNA: TGTGCCAACAGTGTCCCCACGGAGGGTCTCTATGGCTACACCTTC. The chain uses TRBV2 and TRBJ1-2, with D unresolved. This CDR3 is built from 15 residues. The V gene's germline CDR1 is SNHLY and CDR2 FYNNEI.

The table lists this clonotype with a few counts. The CDR3 DNA follows: TGTGCCAGCAGCTTAGAGTGGGAGGCCAGTTCTAGCACAGATACGCAGTATTTT. Protein product: CASSLEWEASSSTDTQYF. The chain joins TRBV7-9 to TRBJ2-3; D possibly corresponds to TRBD2 (6 bases). V was clipped by 1 base and J by 0 bases, with 17 bases between them. The CDR3 has 18 residues. CDR1 and CDR2 (germline): SEHNR, FQNEAQ (reference sequence).

This clonotype was observed a few times. The chain couples TRBV7-9 to TRBJ1-2, with 8 bases lining up with TRBD1. V lost 5 bases to trimming and J lost 8 bases; unmatched junction nucleotides: 13. The CDR3 is 15 amino acids. CDR1 is SEHNR and CDR2 is FQNEAQ in the germline V gene (reference sequence). DNA for the CDR3: TGTGCCAGCAGCAATCTCACGGACAGGGCCGGGGGCTACACCTTC. It is translated as CASSNLTDRAGGYTF.

There are many counts of this clonotype. V is TRBV7-9 and J is TRBJ2-1; 8 nucleotides line up with TRBD2. The CDR3 consists of 18 residues. Trimming removed 5 bases from V and 1 base from J; junction bases left unmatched: 13. CDR1 is SEHNR and CDR2 is FQNEAQ in the germline V gene (reference sequence). In nucleotides, the CDR3 is TGTGCCAGCAGCCCTCGGCTGAGCGGGGGCCGTTCCTACAATGAGCAGTTCTTC. The encoded protein is CASSPRLSGGRSYNEQFF.